This T cell receptor beta chain was profiled in a study of CD8 T cells in Susac syndrome. The V end lost 1 base, the J end lost 2 bases, and 12 bases lay between the germline ends. The CDR3 extends over 15 amino acids. Germline V gene data show CDR1 as SEHNR and CDR2 as FQNEAQ (reference sequence). Details on this clonotype: Its specificity is unknown.

Study outcomes and limitations: There were some 15 Susac-specific public clones in total CD8+ repertoires and a few in CD8+ TEMRA repertoires.

The authors sequenced TCR beta from blood CD8+ and CD4+ T cells. An input of roughly 0.5 to 1 ug of RNA was subjected to reverse transcription using random hexamers. Multiplex immunoSEQ PCR targeted 54 Vbeta and 13 Jbeta TCR beta segments. TCRdb re-derived calls from the immunoSEQ multiplex PCR reads in MiXCR, one entry per CDR3 protein. The sample consists of 100,000 to 110,000 distinct CDR3 sequences, about 96% of them appearing once. The V and J genes are TRBV7-9 and TRBJ2-7, with D possibly TRBD2 on 5 matching bases. Material for sequencing was CD8+ T cells from PBMCs. The sequence derives from a human donor with Susac syndrome. CDR3 protein: CASSLERERPYEQYF. Here the CDR3 DNA reads TGTGCCAGCAGCTTAGAGAGGGAGAGGCCCTACGAGCAGTACTTC.